Each of the 16 T cell receptor beta chains below was sequenced from the same sample in a study of blood T cell repertoires in COVID-19. TCRdb's table, derived via immunoSEQ multiplex PCR, lists solely in-frame clones and lacks some. The sample holds 150,000 to 200,000 clones, roughly nine tenths seen once. Sequencing was carried out using peripheral blood. The receptor set was obtained from a woman aged 55-75 years with COVID-19, enrolled during active disease.

This clone was detected once. The chain uses TRBV6-5 and TRBJ2-1; D is undetermined. CDR3 length: 13 amino acids. CDR1 and CDR2 from the germline V gene are MNHEY and SVGAGI. V lost 0 bases and J 5 bases, leaving 5 bases between the germline ends. CDR3 amino acids: CASSYSNNNEQFF. The CDR3 nucleotides read TGTGCCAGCAGTTACTCGAACAACAATGAGCAGTTCTTC.

The J gene is TRBJ1-2, the V gene TRBV27, with 10 bases matching TRBD1. Looked up from germline, CDR1 is MNHEY and CDR2 is SMNVEV (reference sequence). This CDR3 region has 13 residues. J lost 7 bases, V lost 4 bases, and 3 bases had no gene match. CDR3 coding DNA: TGTGCCAGCAGTTGGGACAGGGGTCGTGGCTACACCTTC. This gives the protein CASSWDRGRGYTF.

The chain couples TRBV20-1 to TRBJ2-1; D might be TRBD2 (6 bases). The V gene's germline CDR1 is DFQATT and CDR2 SNEGSKA (reference sequence). Between the trimmed V and J ends, which lost 3 bases and 2 bases, there was a span of 11 bases. This CDR3 region has 14 residues. The CDR3 DNA sequence: TGCAGTGCTAGTCGCGGGACTGCCTACAATGAGCAGTTCTTC. Its protein is CSASRGTAYNEQFF.

The chain recombines TRBV5-4 with TRBJ2-3; unclear D gene. V was shortened by 0 bases and J by 10 bases, with 12 bases between the two germline ends. This CDR3 contains 13 residues. Germline loops: CDR1 SGHNT, CDR2 YYREEE (reference sequence). The CDR3 loop is CASSLAGLVAQYF. As DNA, the CDR3 is TGTGCCAGCAGCTTGGCGGGTTTGGTTGCGCAGTATTTT.

The chain has TRBV21-1 and TRBJ2-7; TRBD2, the table's D call, was not compared with the DNA. TRBV21-1 is a recognized pseudogene. This CDR3 is built from 13 residues. The CDR3 protein is CASSTGVSYEQYF. The DNA of the CDR3 is TGTGCCAGCAGCACGGGGGTCTCCTACGAGCAGTACTTC.

The chain couples TRBV4-2 to TRBJ1-6; TRBD1 matches at 8 bases. This CDR3 spans 14 amino acids. Germline V gene data show CDR1 as LGHNA and CDR2 as YNFKEQ. The V gene end was trimmed by 4 bases and the J gene end by 9 bases; junction bases not matched to a gene: 5. CDR3 sequence: CASSLAGGGSPLHF. The CDR3 DNA reads as TGTGCCAGCAGCCTGGCAGGGGGCGGTTCACCCCTCCACTTT.

The genes are TRBV4-3 and TRBJ2-3; 9 positions agree with TRBD2. CDR3 size: 16 residues. V shed 0 bases and J 5 bases; nucleotides not matched to a gene: 6. In germline, CDR1 is LGHNA, CDR2 YSLEER. This CDR3 is CASSQDGGRAIDTQYF. The CDR3 DNA is TGCGCCAGCAGCCAAGACGGCGGGAGGGCCATAGATACGCAGTATTTT.

The chain combines TRBV7-2 with TRBJ2-1, with D possibly TRBD2 on 6 matching bases. Germline assignment: CDR1 SGHTA and CDR2 FQGNSA. The CDR3 contains 16 residues. Trimming shortened V by 1 base and J by 8 bases, and 18 bases separated the two germline ends. This chain's CDR3 is CASSLGTGARRDEQFF. CDR3 bases: TGTGCCAGCAGCTTAGGGACGGGAGCAAGGAGGGATGAGCAGTTCTTC.

The chain has TRBV5-4 and TRBJ2-3, with D uncertain. Trimming cost V 1 base and J 3 bases, with 9 bases left between them. Per the germline V gene, CDR1 is SGHNT and CDR2 is YYREEE (reference sequence). This CDR3 is built from 14 residues. The CDR3: CASSLTGRTDTQYF. The CDR3 DNA reads as TGTGCCAGCAGCTTGACTGGCAGGACAGATACGCAGTATTTT.

The chain combines TRBV30 with TRBJ1-2; D uncertain. CDR3 size: 12 residues. Trimming removed 3 bases at V and 3 bases at J, with 8 bases between. Germline-derived CDR1 and CDR2 are GTSNPN and SVGIG (reference sequence). CDR3 region: CAWRGRDYGYTF. In DNA, the CDR3 is TGTGCCTGGAGGGGGAGGGACTATGGCTACACCTTC.

The V call is TRBV18, the J call TRBJ2-7; D might be TRBD2 (6 bases). CDR3 size: 14 residues. The ends were cut back, 3 bases at V and 5 bases at J, with 14 bases in the middle. CDR1 KGHSH and CDR2 LQKENI come from the germline V gene. For the CDR3, the DNA is TGTGCCAGCTCACCTCTCAGCGGGCGACACGAGCAGTACTTC. Its protein product is CASSPLSGRHEQYF.

The chain joins TRBV12-5 to TRBJ1-3; weak D call: TRBD1 (6 bases). V gave up 1 base and J gave up 0 bases, with 10 bases separating them. The CDR3 contains 16 residues. The V gene's germline CDR1 is LGHNT and CDR2 FRNRAP. CDR3 sequence reads: CASGLGTGHSGNTIYF. The CDR3 DNA reads as TGTGCTAGTGGTTTGGGAACAGGGCACTCTGGAAACACCATATATTTT.

This chain joins TRBV9 and TRBJ1-1; D is possibly TRBD1 (5 bases). The CDR3 runs 13 residues. Trimming removed 1 base from V and 5 bases from J, with 9 bases in between. Germline V CDR1 and CDR2: SGDLS, YYNGEE. As DNA, the CDR3 is TGTGCCAGCAGCGTACGTCAGGGAACTGAAGCTTTCTTT. This sequence encodes CASSVRQGTEAFF.

The CDR3 region has the DNA TGTGCCTGGAGCCGGACTAGCGGGAGTGGTGAGCAGTTCTTC. Protein sequence: CAWSRTSGSGEQFF. The chain uses TRBV30 and TRBJ2-1; the match to TRBD2 covers 13 bases. The germline V gene has CDR1 GTSNPN and CDR2 SVGIG (reference sequence). V dropped 3 bases and J dropped 9; count of bases not matched to a gene: 5. The CDR3 extends over 14 amino acids. The whole variable domain, remainder taken from reference TRBV30 and TRBJ2-1, is SQTIHQWPATLVQPVGSPLSLECTVEGTSNPNLYWYRQAAGRGLQLLFYSVGIGQISSEVPQNLSASRPQDRQFILSSKKLLLSDSGFYLCAWSRTSGSGEQFFGPGTRLTVL.

This clone was observed many times. The gene calls are TRBV28 and TRBJ2-3, with 9 nucleotides matching TRBD2. Germline V lookup: CDR1 MDHEN, CDR2 SYDVKM. With 5 bases clipped from V and 4 bases from J, the junction kept 16 bases outside the gene matches. The length of the CDR3 is 18 residues. CDR3 residues: CASSRLPAGGPWSDTQYF. The CDR3 DNA follows: TGTGCCAGCAGTCGTCTTCCCGCGGGAGGGCCGTGGTCAGATACGCAGTATTTT.

The V call is TRBV6-2 or TRBV6-3, the J call TRBJ2-3; 14 bases are shared with TRBD2. With 2 bases clipped from V and 0 bases from J, the junction kept 13 bases outside the gene matches. This CDR3 has 21 residues. Germline V gene lookup returns CDR1 MNHEY and CDR2 SVGEGT. Written as DNA, the CDR3 is TGTGCCAGCAGTTACCCTGGACTAGCGGGAGGACCAACCCCTAGCACAGATACGCAGTATTTT. Translating it yields CASSYPGLAGGPTPSTDTQYF.